A single sample gave rise to the 19 T cell receptor beta chains below, sequenced in a study of T cells in Graves' hyperthyroidism and ophthalmopathy. Amplification targeted TCR beta CDR3 regions from RNA transcripts. TCR CDR3 underwent first-round RT-PCR with the HTBI primer set. TCRdb analysed the multiplex PCR reads with MiXCR anew, one entry per CDR3 protein. Of roughly 330,000 distinct CDR3 sequences in the sample, around a sixth were seen once. Sequenced input: blood. The receptors derive from a young man with Graves' hyperthyroidism.

This clonotype has only a few counts. The gene calls are TRBV28 and TRBJ2-6; the match to TRBD1 covers 10 bases. The CDR3 runs to 18 residues. CDR1 is MDHEN, CDR2 SYDVKM, per germline. Unmatched junction bases numbered 7, after V lost 4 bases and J lost 1 base. The CDR3 here is CASSSRTGGLSGANVLTF. DNA of the CDR3: TGTGCCAGCAGTTCTCGGACAGGGGGGCTATCTGGGGCCAACGTCCTGACTTTC.

This clonotype was detected a few times. The junction differs from germline at one of its ends, possibly a read error. The CDR3 loop reads CAISEGGNSPLHF. CDR3 bases: TGTGCCATCAGCGAGGGGGGGAATTCGCCCCTCCACTTT. This chain joins TRBV10-3 and TRBJ1-6; maybe TRBD1 (6 bases). Per germline, CDR1 ENHRY and CDR2 SYGVKD. The CDR3 is 13 amino acids.

The rearrangement joins TRBV5-6 to TRBJ2-1; 7 bases match TRBD1. Germline CDR1 is SGHDT and CDR2 is YYEEEE. V gave up 6 bases and J gave up 6 bases; unmatched junction bases: 12. This CDR3 comprises 15 residues. CDR3 nucleotide sequence: TGTGCCAGCACCTGGGGACAGTCATTTAGCAATGAGCAGTTCTTC. Translated, it gives CASTWGQSFSNEQFF.

V usage is TRBV5-1 and J usage is TRBJ2-1; weak D call: TRBD2 (5 bases). V lost 4 bases and J 1 base, leaving 9 bases between the germline ends. The CDR3 totals 14 residues. Germline V gene data show CDR1 as SGHRS and CDR2 as YFSETQ. The CDR3 protein is CASSAGDSYNEQFF. The CDR3 nucleotides read TGCGCCAGCAGCGCGGGTGATTCCTACAATGAGCAGTTCTTC.

The genes are TRBV13 and TRBJ2-3; D might be TRBD2 (6 bases). The CDR3 sequence is 18 residues long. Germline CDR1 reads PRHDT; CDR2 reads FYEKMQ (reference sequence). Trimming stripped 8 bases from V and 3 bases from J, with 27 bases between. CDR3 protein: CASLGRDWPLAVTDTQYF. As DNA, the CDR3 is TGTGCCAGCCTGGGGCGGGACTGGCCACTAGCCGTTACAGATACGCAGTATTTT.

At least ten counts were recorded for this clonotype. The chain carries TRBV11-3 and TRBJ2-2; 9 nucleotides agree with TRBD1. The CDR3 totals 15 residues. Germline V gene sequence: CDR1 SGHNT, CDR2 YENEEA. V trimming: 1 base; J trimming: 10 bases; junction bases outside the gene matches: 7. In nucleotides, the CDR3 is TGTGCCAGCAGCTTAGCAGGACAGGGGACCATGGAGCTGTTTTTT. Translating gives CASSLAGQGTMELFF.

This chain links TRBV3-1 with TRBJ2-2; TRBD2 matches 7 bases. The CDR3 loop spans 15 amino acids. J was trimmed by 4 bases and V by 7 bases; bases with no gene match: 9. The germline gives CDR1 LGHDT, CDR2 YNNKEL (reference sequence). The CDR3 protein is CASKSGTFRTGELFF. The CDR3 DNA reads TGTGCCAGCAAAAGCGGGACGTTTCGCACCGGGGAGCTGTTTTTT.

This clonotype was counted only a few times. The V gene is TRBV3-1, the J gene TRBJ2-1; TRBD1 or TRBD2 may be the D gene (5 bases each). Trimming stripped 4 bases from V and 1 base from J, with 11 bases between. Germline CDR1 and CDR2: LGHDT and YNNKEL (reference sequence). There are 15 residues in the CDR3. CDR3 nucleotides: TGTGCCAGCAGCCCCCAGAGGGGATCCTACAATGAGCAGTTCTTC. Translation gives CASSPQRGSYNEQFF.

This clonotype was seen a handful of times. This rearrangement joins TRBV24-1 to TRBJ2-1, with D perhaps matching TRBD1 (6 bases). There are 15 residues in the CDR3. Trimming shortened V by 7 bases and J by 1 base, and 13 bases separated the two germline ends. Looked up from germline, CDR1 is KGHDR and CDR2 is SFDVKD. The CDR3 bases are TGTGCCACCAGCTCCGGCAGGGGTTCCTACAATGAGCAGTTCTTC. This encodes CATSSGRGSYNEQFF.

This clonotype was counted ten times or more. The V gene is TRBV27, the J gene TRBJ2-4; tentative D call: TRBD2 (5 bases). This CDR3 has 15 residues. CDR1 is MNHEY and CDR2 is SMNVEV in the germline V gene (reference sequence). V was cut by 4 bases and J by 6 bases, with 16 bases left in between. The CDR3 protein is CASSSRDPVLNIQYF. Here the CDR3 DNA reads TGTGCCAGCAGTTCCCGGGATCCCGTCCTAAACATTCAGTACTTC.

The chain carries TRBV7-6 and TRBJ2-5; D unresolved. CDR1 and CDR2 from the germline V gene are SGHVS and FNYEAQ. Trimming shortened V by 5 bases and J by 5 bases, and 9 bases separated the two germline ends. This CDR3 comprises 12 residues. For the CDR3, the DNA is TGTGCCAGCAGCCGCAGAAGGGAGACCCAGTACTTC. It codes for CASSRRRETQYF.

The table lists this clonotype with a few counts. V usage is TRBV5-1 and J usage is TRBJ1-6; unclear D gene. Trimming removed 4 bases from V and 0 bases from J, with 14 bases in between. Per the germline V gene, CDR1 is SGHRS and CDR2 is YFSETQ. The CDR3 spans 17 residues. The CDR3 DNA sequence: TGCGCCAGCAGCAACCGTGGAGGGAGCTCCTATAATTCACCCCTCCACTTT. It yields the protein CASSNRGGSSYNSPLHF.

The V call is TRBV2, the J call TRBJ2-7; D gene unclear. CDR1 and CDR2 from the germline V gene are SNHLY and FYNNEI. With 5 bases removed from V and 0 bases from J, the gap between germline ends came to 11 bases. This CDR3 has 14 amino acids. For the CDR3, the DNA is TGTGCCAGCAGTCATTCGACCGACTCCTACGAGCAGTACTTC. This translates into CASSHSTDSYEQYF.

This clonotype was observed a few times. The chain has TRBV5-1 and TRBJ2-1, with 7 bases lining up with TRBD2. The CDR3 length is 15 residues. From germline, CDR1 is SGHRS and CDR2 YFSETQ. Unmatched junction bases numbered 6, after V lost 0 bases and J lost 6 bases. The CDR3, as DNA: TGCGCCAGCAGCTTGGATCTAGCGGAGTTCAATGAGCAGTTCTTC. It codes for CASSLDLAEFNEQFF. The variable domain in full, completed from reference TRBV5-1 and TRBJ2-1, reads KAGVTQTPRYLIKTRGQQVTLSCSPISGHRSVSWYQQTPGQGLQFLFEYFSETQRNKGNFPGRFSGRQFSNSRSEMNVSTLELGDSALYLCASSLDLAEFNEQFFGPGTRLTVL.

This clonotype appeared a few times. The rearrangement joins TRBV7-8 to TRBJ1-2, with D unresolved. Germline CDR1 is SGHVS and CDR2 is FQNEAQ. This CDR3 comprises 13 residues. The V end lost 5 bases, the J end lost 4 bases, and 11 bases lay between the germline ends. CDR3 nucleotides: TGTGCCAGCAGCCTCGGACGGACCTATGGCTACACCTTC. Translating it yields CASSLGRTYGYTF.

This clonotype was counted ten times or more. The rearrangement uses TRBV11-1 and TRBJ2-7; 9 bases are a match to TRBD2. This CDR3 is 16 amino acids long. Germline values: CDR1 SGHAT, CDR2 FQDESV (reference sequence). The V gene end was trimmed by 2 bases and the J gene end by 2 bases; junction bases not matched to a gene: 7. The CDR3 nucleotides read TGTGCCAGCAGCTTAAGGTCGGGACTAGCAGCCTACGAGCAGTACTTC. Translation gives CASSLRSGLAAYEQYF.

This clonotype has a handful of counts. The V and J genes are TRBV12-3 or TRBV12-4 and TRBJ2-1, with a possible D match to TRBD2 (5 bases). The CDR3 totals 12 residues. V was pared by 6 bases and J by 6 bases, with 9 bases between. The CDR3 sequence: CASRRLRNEQFF. The CDR3, as DNA: TGTGCCAGCAGACGACTACGCAATGAGCAGTTCTTC.

This clonotype was recorded a few times. This chain links TRBV7-8 with TRBJ1-1; tentative D call: TRBD1 (5 bases). Trimming removed 4 bases from V and 0 bases from J, with 15 bases in between. In germline, CDR1 is SGHVS, CDR2 FQNEAQ. The CDR3 has 16 amino acids. The CDR3 sequence: CASSSQSGTVNTEAFF. Written as DNA, the CDR3 is TGTGCCAGCAGCTCACAATCCGGGACGGTGAACACTGAAGCTTTCTTT.

The J gene is TRBJ1-2, the V gene TRBV7-9, with TRBD1 matching over 12 bases. This CDR3 comprises 17 residues. Germline CDR1 reads SEHNR; CDR2 reads FQNEAQ (reference sequence). V lost 5 bases to trimming and J lost 0 bases; unmatched junction nucleotides: 7. The CDR3: CASSPRDRGPTNYGYTF. CDR3 in DNA: TGTGCCAGCAGCCCAAGGGACAGGGGGCCGACTAACTATGGCTACACCTTC.